This entry is about one T cell receptor beta chain. Its cognate antigen is unknown. This entry is derived from a study of siplizumab effects on memory and regulatory T cells. The study's findings and limits: Suppressive capability of dividing Tregs from siplizumab cultures went unverified. Tracing alloreactive clones into unstimulated subsets worked for only a minor fraction of them.

Around 10^5 TCR templates per sample were assayed. The assay was immunoSEQ multiplex PCR, and TCRdb's table has in-frame clones only and misses some. The data show about 64,000 clones, 95% to 98% seen once. The CDR3 spans 15 residues. CDR1 and CDR2 (germline): SGDLS, YYNGEE. V shed 4 bases and J shed 5 bases, with 17 bases lying between them. The receptor was isolated from a human donor in good health. Specimen: naive CD8+ T cells sorted from blood. The chain carries TRBV9 and TRBJ2-3; the D gene is possibly TRBD2 (6 bases). The CDR3, as DNA: TGTGCCAGCAGCAGAGCGGGTTCTGGGGGAGATACGCAGTATTTT. Its protein is CASSRAGSGGDTQYF. Supplemented by reference TRBV9 and TRBJ2-3, the full variable domain reads DSGVTQTPKHLITATGQRVTLRCSPRSGDLSVYWYQQSLDQGLQFLIQYYNGEERAKGNILERFSAQQFPDLHSELNLSSLELGDSALYFCASSRAGSGGDTQYFGPGTRLTVL.